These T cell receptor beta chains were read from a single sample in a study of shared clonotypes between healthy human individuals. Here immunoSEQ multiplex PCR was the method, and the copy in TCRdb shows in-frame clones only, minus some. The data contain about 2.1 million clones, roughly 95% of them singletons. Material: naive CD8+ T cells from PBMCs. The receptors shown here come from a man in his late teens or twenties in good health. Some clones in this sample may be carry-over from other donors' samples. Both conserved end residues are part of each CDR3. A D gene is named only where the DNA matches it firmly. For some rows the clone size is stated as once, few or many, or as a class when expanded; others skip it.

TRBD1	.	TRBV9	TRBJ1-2	TGTGCCAGCAGCGCAGGGACAGGGAATGGCTACACCTTC	CASSAGTGNGYTF
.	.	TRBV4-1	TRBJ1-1	TGCGCCAGCAGCCAGCCCTACGGAACGAACACTGAAGCTTTCTTT	CASSQPYGTNTEAFF
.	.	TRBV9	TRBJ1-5	TGTGCCAGCAGCGTGGACCCCACTGCGCGTCAGCCCCAGCATTTT	CASSVDPTARQPQHF
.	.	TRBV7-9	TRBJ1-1	TGTGCCAGCAGCTCACTAAACAGGGAAGGTAACACTGAAGCTTTCTTT	CASSSLNREGNTEAFF
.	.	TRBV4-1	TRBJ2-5	TGCGCCAGCAGCCCTCCGGGCGGTGGGAGCGAGACCCAGTACTTC	CASSPPGGGSETQYF
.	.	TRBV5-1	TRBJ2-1	TGCGCCAGCAGCTTGTGGGGTGAGCAGTTCTTC	CASSLWGEQFF
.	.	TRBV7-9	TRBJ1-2	TGTGCCAGCACCATAACCAAGGATGGCTACACCTTC	CASTITKDGYTF
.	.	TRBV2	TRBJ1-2	TGTGCCAGCAGACCGGGAGTCTATGGCTACACCTTC	CASRPGVYGYTF
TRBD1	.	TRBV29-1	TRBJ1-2	TGCAGCGTGGTAGGACAGGGGGCTCGATATGGCTACACCTTC	CSVVGQGARYGYTF
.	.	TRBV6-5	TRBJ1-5	TGTGCCAGCAGCATCAGGGAGGGGAGCAATCAGCCCCAGCATTTT	CASSIREGSNQPQHF
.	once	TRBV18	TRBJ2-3	TGTGCCAGCTCAGGGCCGACTAATATCGGAGATACGCAGTATTTT	CASSGPTNIGDTQYF
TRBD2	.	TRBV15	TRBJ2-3	TGTGCCACCAGCCGGGGGGGCCCCACAGATACGCAGTATTTT	CATSRGGPTDTQYF
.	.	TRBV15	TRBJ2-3	TGTGCCACCAGCAGAGAATCCGGCACAGATACGCAGTATTTT	CATSRESGTDTQYF
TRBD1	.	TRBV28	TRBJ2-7	TGTGCCAGCAGTCAAAGACAGGGGATCTACGAGCAGTACTTC	CASSQRQGIYEQYF
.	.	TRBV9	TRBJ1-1	TGTGCCAGCAGCGAGGAGGGGCGAACTGAAGCTTTCTTT	CASSEEGRTEAFF
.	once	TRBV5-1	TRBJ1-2	TGCGCCAGCAGCCTACCACCGACGGACCTTAGGTTCTATGGCTACACCTTC	CASSLPPTDLRFYGYTF
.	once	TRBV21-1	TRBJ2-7	TGTGCCCCGGGGTCTAGCGGAACCTACGAGCAGTACTTC	CAPGSSGTYEQYF
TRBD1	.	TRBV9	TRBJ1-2	TGTGCCAGCAGCATATCAGGGGGTCCTAACTATGGCTACACCTTC	CASSISGGPNYGYTF
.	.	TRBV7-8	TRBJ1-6	TGTGCCAGCAGCCCCTGGGGAGAGGACTCACCCCTCCACTTT	CASSPWGEDSPLHF
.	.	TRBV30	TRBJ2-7	TGTGCCTGGAGCCCAGGGATTTACGAGCAGTACTTC	CAWSPGIYEQYF
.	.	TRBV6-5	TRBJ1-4	TGTGCCAGCAGTTACTCGAGGGGGGGTACTAATGAAAAACTGTTTTTT	CASSYSRGGTNEKLFF
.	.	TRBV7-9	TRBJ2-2	TGTGCCAGCAGTATAAGATTTAACACCGGGGAGCTGTTTTTT	CASSIRFNTGELFF
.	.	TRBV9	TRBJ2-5	TGTGCCAGCAGCGTAGGAACCCCCGGTCAAATACGCCACGAGACCCAGTACTTC	CASSVGTPGQIRHETQYF
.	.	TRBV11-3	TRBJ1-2	TGTGCCAGCAGCTCGCCGACAGGTTATGGCTACACCTTC	CASSSPTGYGYTF
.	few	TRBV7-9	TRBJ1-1	TGTGCCAGCAGCTTACCTCTGCGGGACGAAGCTTTCTTT	CASSLPLRDEAFF
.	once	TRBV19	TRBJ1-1	TGTGCCAGTAGTATAGCCCGCGGGGCGGTCGAAGGTGAAGCTTTCTTT	CASSIARGAVEGEAFF
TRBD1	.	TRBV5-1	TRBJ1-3	TGCGCCAGCAGCCCGACAGGGCGGCTTCCTTCTGGAAACACCATATATTTT	CASSPTGRLPSGNTIYF
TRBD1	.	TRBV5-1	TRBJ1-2	TGCGCCAGCAGCTTGGTACAGGGGGAGCATGGCTACACCTTC	CASSLVQGEHGYTF
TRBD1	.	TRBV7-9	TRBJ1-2	TGTGCCAGCAGCTTAGAGGCCGGACAGGGGGATGGCTACACCTTC	CASSLEAGQGDGYTF
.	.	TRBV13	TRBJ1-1	TGTGCCAGCAGCGAGGGATCCACTGAAGCTTTCTTT	CASSEGSTEAFF
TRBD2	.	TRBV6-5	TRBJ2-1	TGTGCCAGCAATCCATCAGGACTAGATCTTGAGCAGTTCTTC	CASNPSGLDLEQFF
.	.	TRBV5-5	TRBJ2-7	TGTGCCAGCAGCTTGGCCCCGGGACCTTTCTCCTACGAGCAGTACTTC	CASSLAPGPFSYEQYF
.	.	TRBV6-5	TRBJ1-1	TGTGCCAGCAGTCCCGGACCGGGCAACACTGAAGCTTTCTTT	CASSPGPGNTEAFF
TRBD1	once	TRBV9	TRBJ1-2	TGTGCCAGCAGCGCGCCGGAGGAGGAGAAAACAGGGGGCCTGAAATATGGCTACACCTTC	CASSAPEEEKTGGLKYGYTF
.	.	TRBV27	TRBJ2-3	TGTGCCAGCAGTCTCGATTGGACATACGGTAAAGATACGCAGTATTTT	CASSLDWTYGKDTQYF
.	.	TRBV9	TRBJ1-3	TGTGCCAGCAGCCTGGTAGGGGAAGGTGGAAACACCATATATTTT	CASSLVGEGGNTIYF
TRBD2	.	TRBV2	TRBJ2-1	TGTGCCAGCAGAGCGGGAGAGGACAATGAGCAGTTCTTC	CASRAGEDNEQFF
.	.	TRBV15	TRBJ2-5	TGTGCCACCAGCACAGTGGAGGGGGGCCTCGAGACCCAGTACTTC	CATSTVEGGLETQYF
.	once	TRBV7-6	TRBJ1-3	TGTGCCAGCAGCTTAGAGGTTACAGGTTATGGAAACACCATATATTTT	CASSLEVTGYGNTIYF
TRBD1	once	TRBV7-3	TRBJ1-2	TGTGCCAGCAGCTACACCGGGGACAGGGTTGCCTATGGCTACACCTTC	CASSYTGDRVAYGYTF